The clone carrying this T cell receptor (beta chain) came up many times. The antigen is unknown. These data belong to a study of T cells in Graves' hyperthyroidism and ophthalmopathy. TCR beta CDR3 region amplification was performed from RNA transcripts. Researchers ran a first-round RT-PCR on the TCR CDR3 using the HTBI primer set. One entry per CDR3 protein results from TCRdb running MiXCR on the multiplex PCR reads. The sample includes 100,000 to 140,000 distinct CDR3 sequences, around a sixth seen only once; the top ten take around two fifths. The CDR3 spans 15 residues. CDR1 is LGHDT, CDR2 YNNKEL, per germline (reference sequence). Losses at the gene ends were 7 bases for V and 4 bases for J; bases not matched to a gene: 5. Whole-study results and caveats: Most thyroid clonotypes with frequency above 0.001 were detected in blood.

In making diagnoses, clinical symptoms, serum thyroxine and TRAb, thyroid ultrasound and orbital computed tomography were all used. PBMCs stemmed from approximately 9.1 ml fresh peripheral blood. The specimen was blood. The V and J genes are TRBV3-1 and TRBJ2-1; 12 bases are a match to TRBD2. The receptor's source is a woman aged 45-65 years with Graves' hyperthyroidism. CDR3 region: CASTTLAGGYNEQFF. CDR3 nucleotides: TGTGCCAGCACGACTCTAGCGGGAGGGTACAATGAGCAGTTCTTC.